This TCR beta chain was recovered during a study of blood T cell repertoires in COVID-19. Study background: COVID-19 samples, acute and convalescent, were from the United States, Italy and Spain.

The V end lost 6 bases, the J end lost 0 bases, and 12 bases lay between the germline ends. CDR3 length: 14 amino acids. Germline CDR1 MDHEN, CDR2 SYDVKM. In the original analysis: How many nucleated cells were present was estimated from reference gene primer amplification. The repertoire was sequenced with immunoSEQ multiplex PCR; TCRdb's copy has only in-frame clones and lacks some. The V and J calls and the clone size are those of that table, but D and trimming were determined from the DNA. This table has roughly 300,000 clones, roughly 88% appearing once. Material for sequencing was peripheral blood. This receptor was obtained from a woman aged 50 to 60 with acute or convalescent COVID-19. The chain joins TRBV28 to TRBJ2-7; D is perhaps TRBD2 (6 bases). The CDR3 DNA sequence: TGTGCCAGCAGCCAGGAGGGCTTCTCCTACGAGCAGTACTTC. Translation gives CASSQEGFSYEQYF.